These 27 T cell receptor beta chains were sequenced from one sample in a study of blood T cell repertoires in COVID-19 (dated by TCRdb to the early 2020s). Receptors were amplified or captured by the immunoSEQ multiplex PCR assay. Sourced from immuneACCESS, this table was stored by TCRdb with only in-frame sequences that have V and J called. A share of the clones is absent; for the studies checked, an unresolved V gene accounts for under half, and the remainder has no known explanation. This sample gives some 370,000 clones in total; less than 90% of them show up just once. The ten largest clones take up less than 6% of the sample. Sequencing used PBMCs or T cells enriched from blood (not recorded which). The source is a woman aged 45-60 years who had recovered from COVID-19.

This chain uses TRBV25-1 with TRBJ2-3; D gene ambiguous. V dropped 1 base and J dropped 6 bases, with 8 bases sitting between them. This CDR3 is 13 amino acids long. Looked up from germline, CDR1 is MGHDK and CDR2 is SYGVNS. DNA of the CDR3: TGTGCCAGCAGTGAATTTCTGAGGGATACGCAGTATTTT. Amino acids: CASSEFLRDTQYF.

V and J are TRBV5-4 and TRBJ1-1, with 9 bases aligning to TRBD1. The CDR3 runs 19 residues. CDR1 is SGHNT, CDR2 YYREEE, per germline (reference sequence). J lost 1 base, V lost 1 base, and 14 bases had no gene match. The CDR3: CASSLRGAPTDRGNTEAFF. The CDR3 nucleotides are TGTGCCAGCAGCTTGAGAGGGGCACCCACGGACAGGGGGAACACTGAAGCTTTCTTT.

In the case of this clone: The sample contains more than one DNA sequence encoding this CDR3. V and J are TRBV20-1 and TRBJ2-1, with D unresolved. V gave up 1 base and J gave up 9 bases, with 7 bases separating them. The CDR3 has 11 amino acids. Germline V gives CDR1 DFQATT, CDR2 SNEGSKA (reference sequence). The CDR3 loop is CSARGPGEQFF. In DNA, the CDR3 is TGCAGTGCTAGAGGGCCGGGTGAGCAGTTCTTC.

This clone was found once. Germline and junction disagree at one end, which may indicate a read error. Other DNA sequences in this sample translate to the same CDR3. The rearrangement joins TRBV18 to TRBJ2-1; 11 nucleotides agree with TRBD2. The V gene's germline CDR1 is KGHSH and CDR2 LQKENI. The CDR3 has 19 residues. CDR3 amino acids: CASSPRWQGATSGDNEQFF. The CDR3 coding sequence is TGTGCCAGTTCACCACGGTGGCAGGGGGCGACTAGCGGGGACAATGAGCAGTTCTTC.

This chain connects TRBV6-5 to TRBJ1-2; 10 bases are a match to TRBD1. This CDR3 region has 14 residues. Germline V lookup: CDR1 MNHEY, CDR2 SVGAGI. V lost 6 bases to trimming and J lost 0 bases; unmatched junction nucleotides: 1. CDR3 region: CASRGTGANYGYTF. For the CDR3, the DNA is TGTGCCAGCAGGGGGACAGGGGCTAACTATGGCTACACCTTC.

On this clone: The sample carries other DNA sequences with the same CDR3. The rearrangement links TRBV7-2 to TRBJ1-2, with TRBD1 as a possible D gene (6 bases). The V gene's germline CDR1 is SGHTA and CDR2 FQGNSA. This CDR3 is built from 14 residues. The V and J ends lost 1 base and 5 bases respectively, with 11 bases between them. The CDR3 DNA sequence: TGTGCCAGCAGCTTAGGCGGGCAGGGGTATGGCTACACCTTC. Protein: CASSLGGQGYGYTF.

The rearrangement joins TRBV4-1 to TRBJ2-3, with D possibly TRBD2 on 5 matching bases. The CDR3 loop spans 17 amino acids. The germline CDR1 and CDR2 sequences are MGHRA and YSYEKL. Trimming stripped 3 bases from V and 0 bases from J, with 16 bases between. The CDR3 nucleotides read TGCGCCAGCAGCCATACTCCCTCGGGGAGTAGCACAGATACGCAGTATTTT. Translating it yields CASSHTPSGSSTDTQYF.

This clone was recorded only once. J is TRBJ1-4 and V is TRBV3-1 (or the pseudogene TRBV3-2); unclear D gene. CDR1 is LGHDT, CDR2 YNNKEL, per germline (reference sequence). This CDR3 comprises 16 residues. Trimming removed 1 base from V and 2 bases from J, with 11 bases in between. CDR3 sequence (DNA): TGTGCCAGCAGCCAAGGTAGCTGGAGTACTAATGAAAAACTGTTTTTT. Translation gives CASSQGSWSTNEKLFF.

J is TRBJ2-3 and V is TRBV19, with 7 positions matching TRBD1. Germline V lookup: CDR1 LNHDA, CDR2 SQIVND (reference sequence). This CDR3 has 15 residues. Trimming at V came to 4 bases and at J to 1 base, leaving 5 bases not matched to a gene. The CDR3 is CASSNWTGGTDTQYF. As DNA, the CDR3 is TGTGCCAGTAGTAACTGGACAGGAGGCACAGATACGCAGTATTTT.

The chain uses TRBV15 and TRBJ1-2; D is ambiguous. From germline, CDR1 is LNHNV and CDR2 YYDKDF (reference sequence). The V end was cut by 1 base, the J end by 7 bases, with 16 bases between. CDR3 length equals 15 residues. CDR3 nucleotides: TGTGCCACCAGCAGAGCCCTACCCGCGGAACTTGGCTACACCTTC. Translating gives CATSRALPAELGYTF.

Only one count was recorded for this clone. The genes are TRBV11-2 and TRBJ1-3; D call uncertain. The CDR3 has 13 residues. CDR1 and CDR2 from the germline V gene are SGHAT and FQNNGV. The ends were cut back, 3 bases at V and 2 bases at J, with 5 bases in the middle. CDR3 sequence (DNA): TGTGCCAGCAGCTTTATAACTGGAAACACCATATATTTT. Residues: CASSFITGNTIYF.

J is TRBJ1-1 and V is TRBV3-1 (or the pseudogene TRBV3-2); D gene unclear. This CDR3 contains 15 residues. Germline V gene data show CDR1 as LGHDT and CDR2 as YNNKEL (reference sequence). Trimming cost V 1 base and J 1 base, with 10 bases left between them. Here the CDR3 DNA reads TGTGCCAGCAGCCAAGGAGGTAGTAGGAACACTGAAGCTTTCTTT. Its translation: CASSQGGSRNTEAFF.

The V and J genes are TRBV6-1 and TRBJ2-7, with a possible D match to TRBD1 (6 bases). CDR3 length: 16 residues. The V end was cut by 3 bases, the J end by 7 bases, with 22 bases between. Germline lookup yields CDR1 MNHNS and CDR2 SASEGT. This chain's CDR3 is CASSELGQWTAREQYF. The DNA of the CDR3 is TGTGCCAGCAGTGAGCTAGGACAGTGGACGGCGAGGGAGCAGTACTTC.

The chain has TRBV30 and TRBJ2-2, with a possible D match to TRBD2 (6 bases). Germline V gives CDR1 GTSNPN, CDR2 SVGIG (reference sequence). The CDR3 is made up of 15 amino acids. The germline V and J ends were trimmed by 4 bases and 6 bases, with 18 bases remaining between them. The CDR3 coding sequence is TGTGCCTGGACTGCACCGGGACTCTTCGCCGGGGAGCTGTTTTTT. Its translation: CAWTAPGLFAGELFF.

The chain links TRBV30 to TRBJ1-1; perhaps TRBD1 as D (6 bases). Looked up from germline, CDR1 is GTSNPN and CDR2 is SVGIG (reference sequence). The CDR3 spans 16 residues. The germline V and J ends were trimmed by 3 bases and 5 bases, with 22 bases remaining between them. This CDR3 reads CAWRETGIVYRTEAFF. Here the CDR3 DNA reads TGTGCCTGGAGGGAGACAGGTATCGTTTATCGGACTGAAGCTTTCTTT.

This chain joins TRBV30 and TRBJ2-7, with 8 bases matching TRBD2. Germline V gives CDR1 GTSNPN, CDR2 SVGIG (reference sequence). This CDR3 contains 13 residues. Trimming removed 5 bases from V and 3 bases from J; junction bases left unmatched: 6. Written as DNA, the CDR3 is TGTGCCTGGGGGGGGACTAGTAACTACGAGCAGTACTTC. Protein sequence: CAWGGTSNYEQYF.

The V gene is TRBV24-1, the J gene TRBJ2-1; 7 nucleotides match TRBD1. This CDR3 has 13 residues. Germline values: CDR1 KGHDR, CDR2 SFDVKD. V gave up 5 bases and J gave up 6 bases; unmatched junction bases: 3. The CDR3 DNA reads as TGTGCCACCAGTGTCACAGGGGTCAATGAGCAGTTCTTC. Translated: CATSVTGVNEQFF.

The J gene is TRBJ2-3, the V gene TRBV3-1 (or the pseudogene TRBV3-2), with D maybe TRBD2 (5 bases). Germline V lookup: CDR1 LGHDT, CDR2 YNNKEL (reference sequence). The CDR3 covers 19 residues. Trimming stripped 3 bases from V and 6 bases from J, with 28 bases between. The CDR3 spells CASSQRFYKRTGKDDTQYF. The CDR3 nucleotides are TGTGCCAGCAGCCAGCGATTTTATAAGCGAACGGGAAAGGACGATACGCAGTATTTT.

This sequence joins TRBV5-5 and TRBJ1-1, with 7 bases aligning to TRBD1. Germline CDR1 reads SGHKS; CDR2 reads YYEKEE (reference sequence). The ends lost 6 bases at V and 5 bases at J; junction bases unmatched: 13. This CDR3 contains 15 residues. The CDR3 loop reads CASTPLQGLGTEAFF. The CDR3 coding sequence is TGTGCCAGCACCCCTTTACAGGGGCTCGGTACTGAAGCTTTCTTT.

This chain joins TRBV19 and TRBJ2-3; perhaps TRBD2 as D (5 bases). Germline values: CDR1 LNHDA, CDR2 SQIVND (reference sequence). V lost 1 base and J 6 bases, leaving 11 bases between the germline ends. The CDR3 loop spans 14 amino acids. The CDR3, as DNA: TGTGCCAGTAGTATAGGTGGGAGTGTGGATACGCAGTATTTT. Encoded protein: CASSIGGSVDTQYF.

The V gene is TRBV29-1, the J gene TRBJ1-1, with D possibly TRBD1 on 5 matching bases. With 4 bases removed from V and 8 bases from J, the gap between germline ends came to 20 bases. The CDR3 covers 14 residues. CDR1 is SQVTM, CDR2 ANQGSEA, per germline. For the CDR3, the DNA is TGCAGCGTTGGAGGGGCGGGACCAGAATACGAAGCTTTCTTT. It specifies CSVGGAGPEYEAFF.

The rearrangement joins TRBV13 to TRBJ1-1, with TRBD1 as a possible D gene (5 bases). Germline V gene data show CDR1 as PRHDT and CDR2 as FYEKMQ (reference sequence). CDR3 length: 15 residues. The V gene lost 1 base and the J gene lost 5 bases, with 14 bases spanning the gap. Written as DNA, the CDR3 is TGTGCCAGCAGCTTAGATCAGGGTGGAGGGACTGAAGCTTTCTTT. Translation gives CASSLDQGGGTEAFF.

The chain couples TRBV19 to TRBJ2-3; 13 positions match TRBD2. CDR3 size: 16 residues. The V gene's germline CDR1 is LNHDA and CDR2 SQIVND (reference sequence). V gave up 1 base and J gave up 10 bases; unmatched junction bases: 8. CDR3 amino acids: CASSIAPGTSGASQYF. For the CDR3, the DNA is TGTGCCAGTAGTATAGCTCCCGGGACTAGCGGGGCTTCGCAGTATTTT.

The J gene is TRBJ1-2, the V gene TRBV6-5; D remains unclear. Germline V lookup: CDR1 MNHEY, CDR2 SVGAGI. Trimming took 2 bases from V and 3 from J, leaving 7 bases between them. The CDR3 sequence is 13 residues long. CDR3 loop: CASSYPLDYGYTF. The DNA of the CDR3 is TGTGCCAGCAGTTACCCTCTTGACTATGGCTACACCTTC.

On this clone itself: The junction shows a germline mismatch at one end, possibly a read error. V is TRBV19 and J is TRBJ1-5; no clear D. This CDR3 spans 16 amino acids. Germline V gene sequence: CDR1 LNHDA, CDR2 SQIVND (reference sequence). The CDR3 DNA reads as TGTGCCAGTACTATATCGGGCCGGGGAGGCAATCAGCCCCAGCATTTT. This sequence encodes CASTISGRGGNQPQHF.

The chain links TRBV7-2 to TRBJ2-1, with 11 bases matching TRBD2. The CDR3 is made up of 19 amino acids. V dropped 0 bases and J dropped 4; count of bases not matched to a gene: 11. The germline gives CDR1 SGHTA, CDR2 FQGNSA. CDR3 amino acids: CASSLALAGGAPPYNEQFF. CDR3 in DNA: TGTGCCAGCAGCTTAGCTCTAGCGGGAGGAGCCCCACCTTACAATGAGCAGTTCTTC.

The CDR3 coding sequence is TGTGCCAGCAGCCAAGTATTTGGCAGGGGTGCCACTGAAGCTTTCTTT. Protein product: CASSQVFGRGATEAFF. This chain joins TRBV3-1 (or the pseudogene TRBV3-2) and TRBJ1-1; TRBD1 might be the D (6 bases). The germline gives CDR1 LGHDT, CDR2 YNNKEL (reference sequence). The V gene lost 1 base and the J gene lost 4 bases, with 16 bases spanning the gap. The CDR3 runs to 16 residues.